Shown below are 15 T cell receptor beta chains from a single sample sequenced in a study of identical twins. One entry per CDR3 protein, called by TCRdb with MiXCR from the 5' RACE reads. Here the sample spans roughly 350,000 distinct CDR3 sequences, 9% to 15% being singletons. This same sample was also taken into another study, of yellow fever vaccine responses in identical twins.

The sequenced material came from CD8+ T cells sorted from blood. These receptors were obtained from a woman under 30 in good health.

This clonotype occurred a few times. The CDR3 coding sequence is TGTGCCAGCAGGAACGGTATGAACGAGCAGTACTTC. Translation gives CASRNGMNEQYF. V usage is TRBV2 and J usage is TRBJ2-7, with unresolved D. Trimming cost V 6 bases and J 5 bases, with 11 bases left between them. Per the germline V gene, CDR1 is SNHLY and CDR2 is FYNNEI. This CDR3 region has 12 residues.

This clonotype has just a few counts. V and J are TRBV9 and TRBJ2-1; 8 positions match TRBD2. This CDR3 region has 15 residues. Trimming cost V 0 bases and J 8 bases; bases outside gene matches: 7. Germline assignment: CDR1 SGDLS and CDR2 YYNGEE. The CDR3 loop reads CASSVAGGPQDEQFF. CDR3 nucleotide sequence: TGTGCCAGCAGCGTAGCGGGAGGGCCTCAGGATGAGCAGTTCTTC.

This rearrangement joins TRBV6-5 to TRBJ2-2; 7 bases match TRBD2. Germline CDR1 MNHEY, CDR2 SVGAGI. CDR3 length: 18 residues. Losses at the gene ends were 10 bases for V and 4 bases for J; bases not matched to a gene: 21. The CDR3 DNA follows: TGTGCCACCACTTTAAGCGGGGATTGGTTGTGGGCCACCGGGGAGCTGTTTTTT. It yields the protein CATTLSGDWLWATGELFF.

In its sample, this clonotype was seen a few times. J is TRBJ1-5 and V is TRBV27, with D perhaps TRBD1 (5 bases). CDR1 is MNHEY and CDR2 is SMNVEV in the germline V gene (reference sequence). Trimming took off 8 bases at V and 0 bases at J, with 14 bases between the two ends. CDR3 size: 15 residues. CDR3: CASRSGAFSNQPQHF. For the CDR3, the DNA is TGTGCCAGCCGAAGTGGGGCATTTAGCAATCAGCCCCAGCATTTT.

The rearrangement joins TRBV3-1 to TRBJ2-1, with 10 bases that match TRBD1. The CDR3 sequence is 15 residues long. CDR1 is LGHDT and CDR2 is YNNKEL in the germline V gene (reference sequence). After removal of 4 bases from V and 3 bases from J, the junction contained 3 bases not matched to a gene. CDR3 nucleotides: TGTGCCAGCAGCCCCCGGGACAGGGGCTACAATGAGCAGTTCTTC. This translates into CASSPRDRGYNEQFF.

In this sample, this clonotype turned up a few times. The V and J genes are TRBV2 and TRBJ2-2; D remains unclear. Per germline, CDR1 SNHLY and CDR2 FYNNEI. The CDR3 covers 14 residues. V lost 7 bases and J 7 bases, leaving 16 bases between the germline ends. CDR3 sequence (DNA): TGTGCCAGCACCGGATGGGCGATGGGCGGGGAGCTGTTTTTT. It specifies CASTGWAMGGELFF.

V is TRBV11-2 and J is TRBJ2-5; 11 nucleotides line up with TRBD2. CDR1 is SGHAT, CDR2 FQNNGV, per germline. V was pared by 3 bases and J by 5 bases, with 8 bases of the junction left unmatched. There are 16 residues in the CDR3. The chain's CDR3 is CASSLGLAAAGETQYF. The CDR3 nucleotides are TGTGCCAGCAGCTTGGGACTAGCGGCCGCCGGGGAGACCCAGTACTTC.

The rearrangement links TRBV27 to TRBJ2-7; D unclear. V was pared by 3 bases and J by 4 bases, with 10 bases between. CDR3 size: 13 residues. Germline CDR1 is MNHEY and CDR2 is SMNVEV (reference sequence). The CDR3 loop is CASSFDLGYEQYF. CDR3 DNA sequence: TGTGCCAGCAGTTTTGATCTGGGGTACGAGCAGTACTTC.

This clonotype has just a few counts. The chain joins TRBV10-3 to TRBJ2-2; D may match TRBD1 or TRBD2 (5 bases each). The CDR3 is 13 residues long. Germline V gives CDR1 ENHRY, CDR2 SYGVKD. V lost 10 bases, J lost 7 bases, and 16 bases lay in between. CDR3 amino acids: CATRRGEGGELFF. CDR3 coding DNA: TGTGCCACCCGCCGAGGGGAAGGCGGGGAGCTGTTTTTT.

CDR3: CASSLSGTGSSPLHF. The CDR3 nucleotides read TGTGCCAGCAGCTTGTCCGGGACAGGGAGTTCACCCCTCCACTTT. The chain has TRBV7-2 and TRBJ1-6; 9 bases are a match to TRBD1. The CDR3 spans 15 residues. Germline V CDR1 and CDR2: SGHTA, FQGNSA. Germline trimming cut 3 bases from V and 9 bases from J; bases unmatched to any gene: 6. The whole variable domain, remainder taken from reference TRBV7-2 and TRBJ1-6, is GAGVSQSPSNKVTEKGKDVELRCDPISGHTALYWYRQSLGQGLEFLIYFQGNSAPDKSGLPSDRFSAERTGGSVSTLTIQRTQQEDSAVYLCASSLSGTGSSPLHFGNGTRLTVT.

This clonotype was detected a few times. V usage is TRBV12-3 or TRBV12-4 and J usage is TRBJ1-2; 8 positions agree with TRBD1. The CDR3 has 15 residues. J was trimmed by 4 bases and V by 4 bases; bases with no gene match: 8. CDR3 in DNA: TGTGCCAGCAGTTCACCGGGACAGGAGTTCTATGGCTACACCTTC. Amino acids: CASSSPGQEFYGYTF.

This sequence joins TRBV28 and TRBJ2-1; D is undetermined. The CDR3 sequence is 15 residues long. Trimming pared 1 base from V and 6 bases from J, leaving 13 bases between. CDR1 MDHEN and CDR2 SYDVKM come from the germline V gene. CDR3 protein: CASSLYPGSPNEQFF. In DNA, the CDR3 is TGTGCCAGCAGTTTATACCCCGGGTCGCCCAATGAGCAGTTCTTC.

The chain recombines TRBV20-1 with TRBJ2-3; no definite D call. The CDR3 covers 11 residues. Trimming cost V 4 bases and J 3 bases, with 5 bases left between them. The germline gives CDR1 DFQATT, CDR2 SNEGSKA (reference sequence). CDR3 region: CSAKQTDTQYF. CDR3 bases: TGCAGTGCTAAACAGACAGATACGCAGTATTTT.

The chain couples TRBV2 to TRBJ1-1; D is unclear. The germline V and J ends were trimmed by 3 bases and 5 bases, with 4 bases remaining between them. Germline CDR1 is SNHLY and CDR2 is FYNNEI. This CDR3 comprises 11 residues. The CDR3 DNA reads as TGTGCCAGCAGTGACACAACTGAAGCTTTCTTT. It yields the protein CASSDTTEAFF.

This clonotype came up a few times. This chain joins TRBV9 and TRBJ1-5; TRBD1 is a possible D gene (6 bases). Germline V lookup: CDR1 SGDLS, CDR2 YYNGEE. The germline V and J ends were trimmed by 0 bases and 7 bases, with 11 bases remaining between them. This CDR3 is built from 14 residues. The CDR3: CASSVGTDRQPQHF. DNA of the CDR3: TGTGCCAGCAGCGTAGGGACAGACCGACAGCCCCAGCATTTT.